This T cell receptor beta chain stems from a study of cytomegalovirus exposure and HLA in healthy donors (dated by TCRdb to about 2017). About the study as a whole: An earlier analysis of approximately 590 of the donors reported more than 250 Gb of sequence data and about 100 million unique TCR beta sequences from 150 million to 200 million T cells. Around 330 gigabases of sequencing data and approximately 91 million unique TCR sequences made up an early release that covered approximately 700 HLA-typed donors. The genetic ancestry cluster associated with self-reported Caucasian donors included approximately 85% of the 398 genotyped donors. The study aimed to test whether signatures of past pathogen exposure could be identified by cataloging public T cell receptors. The study profiled the T cell repertoires of under 700 subjects by immunosequencing and related them to cytomegalovirus serostatus. A separate validation cohort of roughly 120 different subjects was used in addition to the roughly 670-subject first cohort. To predict cytomegalovirus infection status, the study brought together high-throughput TCR immunosequencing, statistical association of individual TCRs with disease status, and machine learning. In a later analysis, previously published TCR beta repertoires from fewer than 750 donors were re-analyzed and high-resolution HLA genotyping was added so that TCR occurrence patterns could be studied. In the later analysis, no new phenotypic data were used to find candidate immune exposures; instead, reliance was placed on TCR beta sequences and their occurrence across donors. To decide whether each TCR beta V gene segment behaved as functional or pseudogenic, an earlier analysis of over 500 of the donors relied on high-throughput TCR beta sequencing. Alongside the repertoire data, information on donor age, sex, ethnicity and CMV serostatus was compiled. A later genetic analysis took genome-wide SNP genotypes for about three fifths of the 666 donors and used that subset as a discovery cohort. Every discovery cohort repertoire had been produced on one sequencing platform. HLA typing covered class I and class II loci at four-digit resolution. Typing coverage differed by locus: A, B, C, DRB1 and DQB1 were typed in about 629-640 donors, DQA1 in about 510, DPA1 in nearly 610, and DPB1 in 400 to 490. Because of strong linkage in the cohort, roughly five DR-DQ haplotypes were treated as single units for association and clustering. Among about 400 genotyped donors of the cohort, an average of around 220,000 unique TCR beta nucleotide sequences was sequenced per donor, of which about 18% were non-productive. Broad study findings and their caveats: A total of roughly 160 TCR beta chains were listed by the study as associated with cytomegalovirus. Broadly in line with IMGT annotations, most TCR beta V segments showed up in productive rearrangements about 90% or about 30% of the time in an earlier analysis of around 600 of the donors. Immune exposure information for the cohort was limited to CMV serostatus. While some public TCRs were present in many individuals, most TCR sequences turned up only very rarely across donors. Roughly uniform sequencing depth across donors was assumed in presence/absence analyses, although this assumption may not hold. According to a later analysis, parvovirus B19, influenza, CMV and Epstein-Barr virus appeared linked to several top co-occurrence clusters. This cohort had only TCR beta chains sequenced, and the lack of alpha or paired-chain data limited which features could be detected. Because HLA typing was unavailable for some donors at each locus, only the typed subset was used in association tests. Correlated functional status among segregating V segments might reflect linkage disequilibrium, but an unknown experimental factor could not be ruled out. The classifier was reported to diagnose cytomegalovirus status with high specificity and sensitivity in both the original cohort and the validation cohort. According to a later analysis, most CMV-associated TCR beta chains appeared to be HLA-restricted, and the HLA associations seemed to be driven largely by CMV exposure. In a later genetic analysis, fewer N-insertions in productive TCRs were reported among donors in an Asian-associated ancestry cluster than the 666-donor mean. Some IMGT-functional V segments, including TRBV6-2 and TRBV6-3, could not be distinguished by the 87-base-pair reads and were therefore excluded. Compared with equally common non-associated chains, HLA-associated TCR beta chains in a later analysis were more clonally expanded and had lower generation probabilities. Because counts were too low, under 20 rarely observed V segments, including chromosome 9 orphons, were left out of the earlier analysis of a few hundred of the donors. A group of highly shared sequence variants was considered likely to be a technical artifact of the sequencing pipeline. A further reported finding was that TCR beta sequences accurately predicted the HLA-A and HLA-B alleles for most subjects in the first cohort. In vitro tests confirmed that a few of the cytomegalovirus-associated TCR beta chains recognize cytomegalovirus antigens. In a later analysis, the rate of TCR association differed among HLA loci, with DRB1 alleles having the most associated TCRs and HLA-C alleles having the fewest. Strong co-occurrence of HLA alleles, especially DR and DQ, made assigning TCR associations to individual alleles difficult. It was suggested by the authors that the approach could potentially be generalized to other disease states and immunological phenotypes. In a later analysis, 15,000 to 20,000 TCR beta sequences were associated with specific HLA alleles at a false discovery rate of 0.05. V-gene and J-gene trimming of TCR beta chains was associated with a missense DCLRE1C variant in a later genetic analysis, and the association was replicated in an independent cohort.

In total, fewer than 750 healthy bone marrow donors made up the cohort. At the time of sampling, every cohort member was nominally healthy, though immune exposures that went unrecorded were likely present. The donor tested CMV seronegative, placing the donor among the 350 to 400 seronegative members of the cohort. A peripheral blood sample was provided by each donor, and peripheral blood mononuclear cells were used for TCR beta sequencing. Genomic DNA extraction from the blood cell samples was performed with the Qiagen DNeasy Blood Extraction Kit. As for this clone: Its antigen specificity is not known.

Libraries were prepared through the immunoSEQ multiplex PCR assay. The multiplex PCR relied on a mix of 60 forward primers for TCR Vbeta segments and 13 reverse primers for TCR Jbeta segments. A multiplex PCR assay on genomic DNA amplified the CDR3 region of rearranged TCR beta genes. On the Illumina HiSeq System, the amplified TCR beta libraries were sequenced as 87-base-pair reads. In the source study's methods: In a later analysis, tens of millions of unique TCR beta chains were counted across the roughly 700 repertoires, and around 10 million of these chains were shared by at least two donors. A nearest-neighbor algorithm error-corrected the raw reads and collapsed the reads into unique sequences, merging closely related sequences to remove PCR and sequencing errors. V, D and J gene segments were assigned by aligning CDR3 sequences to IMGT reference sequences. For a sequence to be retained, a match of at least six nucleotides to both a V gene segment and a J gene segment was required. A rearrangement counted as productive if the CDR3 had no stop codons and remained in frame with V and J, and every other rearrangement counted as non-productive. CDR3 was defined according to IMGT convention as the region running from the second conserved V-encoded cysteine to the conserved J-encoded phenylalanine. Sequences without an unambiguous match to a single V gene segment were excluded from the earlier analysis of about 600 of the donors. An earlier analysis of 500 to 700 of the donors classified V segments as functional when productive rearrangements were above 56.7% and as segregating when the standard deviation between donors was above 5%. A statistical classification framework was built to diagnose cytomegalovirus status from the catalog of TCR beta chain sequences. In a later analysis, V and J genes were assigned by comparing TCR nucleotide sequences against IMGT/GENE-DB human TR gene sequences. The TCRdist pipeline was used in a later analysis to assign CDR3 sequences and most-parsimonious VDJ recombination scenarios. In a later analysis, each TCR beta chain was defined by its CDR3 amino acid sequence together with its V-gene family, and reads without a unique V-gene family were excluded. To address suspected cross-contamination and a sequencing artifact, a later analysis removed a few hundred highly shared, low-generation-probability nucleotide sequences. A later analysis calculated a clonal expansion index for each public chain from normalized within-repertoire ranks of inferred template counts. In a later analysis, generation probabilities were computed using a VDJ recombination model fitted to out-of-frame rearrangements, and the results were checked against IGoR. A later analysis scored TCR-TCR, TCR-HLA and TCR-CMV co-occurrence with hypergeometric tests, applying a repertoire-size bias correction to TCR pairs. A later analysis estimated false discovery rates by permuting HLA or CMV assignments 20 times. In a later analysis, co-occurring TCRs were grouped using DBSCAN, and TCRdist sequence similarity was added for clustering within HLA-allele-positive subsets. For co-occurrence clustering, repertoires with fewer than 30,000 or more than 120,000 public chains were excluded, along with roughly 5 repertoires with anomalous nucleotide sharing. Entries here come from immuneACCESS through TCRdb and include only in-frame sequences with V and J called. Some clones fail to appear in such tables; in the studies checked, an unresolved V gene covers under half of the shortfall, and the cause of the remainder is unknown. V, J and clone size reflect that table, while D and trimming were determined from the DNA. This sample's records show some 64,000 clones. The ten largest clones add up to 1.5% to 2% of the sample.

There are 15 amino acids in the CDR3, from cysteine to phenylalanine inclusive. CDR3 DNA is the only sequence kept; it has 45 bases, read in frame from the first base. At the junction V is shortened by 6 bases and J by 0 bases, with 14 bases in between. Looking up the germline V gene yields CDR1 KGHSH and CDR2 LQKENI. What was sequenced was PBMCs. The chain is assembled from TRBV18 and TRBJ2-5, with a weak D call of TRBD2 (5 bases match). The source of this sequence is a woman in her 30s in good health and CMV-seronegative. The CDR3 is CASSPTGGDQETQYF. In nucleotides, the sequence is TGTGCCAGCTCCCCCACCGGAGGCGACCAAGAGACCCAGTACTTC.